This TCR beta chain appears in the sequencing data of a study of shared clonotypes between healthy human individuals. Study-wide findings and caveats: Four donors had approximately 4.6% of their naive CD4 clonotypes in common.

The CDR3 runs 14 residues. From germline, CDR1 is SGDLS and CDR2 YYNGEE. Trimming stripped 1 base from V and 8 bases from J, with 15 bases between. The data were produced by immunoSEQ multiplex PCR, yet TCRdb's version contains in-frame clones alone and is incomplete. The sample yields about 2.4 million clones, roughly 93% seen once. With respect to this clone: Its specificity is not known.

Sample: naive CD4+ T cells from PBMCs. Subset here: CD45RA+ positively selected. This TCR came from a young man in good health. Some clones in this sample may be carry-over from other donors' samples. The V and J genes are TRBV9 and TRBJ1-2; maybe TRBD1 (6 bases). The CDR3, as DNA: TGTGCCAGCAGCGTACTAGGATTCGGGGGCGGCTACACCTTC. Amino acid sequence: CASSVLGFGGGYTF.